One sample yielded the 21 T cell receptor beta chains listed below, sequenced in a study of blood T cell repertoires in COVID-19 (dated by TCRdb to about 2020). The library was prepared using the immunoSEQ multiplex PCR assay. TCRdb's version of the immuneACCESS table is confined to in-frame rearrangements and falls short of the full clone set. An unresolved V gene accounts for under half of the shortfall where checked; the remainder is of unknown origin. This sample lists about 39,000 clones; more than 75% were detected once. Roughly a quarter of the sample is taken by the ten largest. The source material was peripheral blood. All receptors derive from a man older than 75 with acute or convalescent COVID-19.

The rearrangement uses TRBV19 and TRBJ1-2; a weak D match, TRBD1 (5 bases). Trimming pared 1 base from V and 3 bases from J, leaving 9 bases between. The CDR3 is 14 residues long. Germline CDR1 LNHDA, CDR2 SQIVND (reference sequence). The CDR3, as DNA: TGTGCCAGTAGTATAGGGCCCAGGGACTATGGCTACACCTTC. Translated: CASSIGPRDYGYTF.

This chain uses TRBV19 with TRBJ1-3; D not certain. Germline CDR1 and CDR2: LNHDA and SQIVND (reference sequence). The CDR3 runs to 17 residues. Trimming shortened V by 5 bases and J by 4 bases, and 21 bases separated the two germline ends. The CDR3 region has the DNA TGTGCCAGTAGTCGTGGTCCGGGATATAGGGTGGGAAACACCATATATTTT. Translating gives CASSRGPGYRVGNTIYF.

This clone was observed a handful of times. The chain employs TRBV11-2 and TRBJ2-5, with 15 nucleotides matching TRBD2. With 5 bases clipped from V and 5 bases from J, the junction kept 6 bases outside the gene matches. This CDR3 spans 16 amino acids. Germline V gene sequence: CDR1 SGHAT, CDR2 FQNNGV. The CDR3 reads CASSPGLAGGGETQYF. The CDR3 DNA follows: TGTGCCAGCAGCCCGGGACTAGCGGGAGGCGGTGAGACCCAGTACTTC.

This clone occurred many times. The rearrangement uses TRBV19 and TRBJ2-3, with 7 bases fitting TRBD2. The CDR3 sequence is 14 residues long. The V segment lost 1 base and the J segment 8 bases; nucleotides outside the gene matches: 6. CDR1 is LNHDA, CDR2 SQIVND, per germline (reference sequence). For the CDR3, the DNA is TGTGCCAGTAGTATAGGGGAGGGCCAAGGTACGCAGTATTTT. Its translation is CASSIGEGQGTQYF.

This clone turned up a few times. The chain carries TRBV5-1 and TRBJ2-3, with D maybe TRBD1 (7 bases). The CDR3 extends over 16 amino acids. In germline, CDR1 is SGHRS, CDR2 YFSETQ. The germline V and J ends were trimmed by 4 bases and 4 bases, with 19 bases remaining between them. Here the CDR3 reads CASSPLGGGTADTQYF. The CDR3 DNA reads TGCGCCAGCAGCCCCCTCGGGGGCGGGACAGCAGATACGCAGTATTTT.

The chain joins TRBV13 to TRBJ2-7; 9 nucleotides agree with TRBD2. The V gene end was trimmed by 5 bases and the J gene end by 2 bases; junction bases not matched to a gene: 16. The germline V gene encodes CDR1 PRHDT and CDR2 FYEKMQ (reference sequence). This CDR3 spans 18 amino acids. The CDR3, as DNA: TGTGCCAGCAGCCAACTAGCGGGCCTAGAGGAGGGTGCCTACGAGCAGTACTTC. Residues: CASSQLAGLEEGAYEQYF.

This clone was detected once. The V gene is TRBV3-1 (or the pseudogene TRBV3-2), the J gene TRBJ2-7, with a tentative D call TRBD1 (6 bases). The CDR3 contains 15 residues. Germline V CDR1 and CDR2: LGHDT, YNNKEL (reference sequence). Trimming took off 1 base at V and 0 bases at J, with 10 bases between the two ends. CDR3 bases: TGTGCCAGCAGCCAAGGACAGGTAACCTCCTACGAGCAGTACTTC. Protein: CASSQGQVTSYEQYF.

The chain employs TRBV25-1 and TRBJ2-3; 7 nucleotides agree with TRBD2. This CDR3 is 16 amino acids long. V shed 6 bases, J shed 5 bases, and the junction held 14 bases outside the gene matches. CDR1 is MGHDK and CDR2 is SYGVNS in the germline V gene. CDR3 sequence reads: CASSGGSSMFLDTQYF. The CDR3, as DNA: TGTGCCAGCAGCGGGGGGTCCTCGATGTTCCTAGATACGCAGTATTTT.

The V and J genes are TRBV13 and TRBJ2-3; D perhaps matches TRBD1 (6 bases). The CDR3 spans 14 residues. The germline V and J ends were trimmed by 5 bases and 1 base, with 10 bases remaining between them. Germline assignment: CDR1 PRHDT and CDR2 FYEKMQ (reference sequence). The CDR3 coding sequence is TGTGCCAGCAGCCCTAGACAGGGCACAGATACGCAGTATTTT. Amino acid sequence: CASSPRQGTDTQYF. Supplemented by reference TRBV13 and TRBJ2-3, the full variable domain reads AAGVIQSPRHLIKEKRETATLKCYPIPRHDTVYWYQQGPGQDPQFLISFYEKMQSDKGSIPDRFSAQQFSDYHSELNMSSLELGDSALYFCASSPRQGTDTQYFGPGTRLTVL.

There are a few counts of this clone. This sequence joins TRBV3-1 (or the pseudogene TRBV3-2) and TRBJ1-6; 8 positions agree with TRBD1. Trimming at V came to 1 base and at J to 9 bases, leaving 2 bases not matched to a gene. The CDR3 covers 14 residues. Germline values: CDR1 LGHDT, CDR2 YNNKEL (reference sequence). As DNA, the CDR3 is TGTGCCAGCAGCCAAGTTGGACAGGGTTCACCCCTCCACTTT. Translating gives CASSQVGQGSPLHF.

This clone has only a few counts. The chain combines TRBV6-5 with TRBJ1-6; D ambiguous. CDR3 size: 15 residues. Between the trimmed V and J ends, which lost 4 bases and 0 bases, there was a span of 7 bases. In germline, CDR1 is MNHEY, CDR2 SVGAGI. The CDR3 DNA is TGTGCCAGCAGTTTGATCAGCTCCTATAATTCACCCCTCCACTTT. Its translation is CASSLISSYNSPLHF.

This chain joins TRBV5-8 and TRBJ2-2; 11 positions match TRBD1. Per germline, CDR1 SGHTS and CDR2 YDEGEE. The CDR3 has 18 amino acids. After removal of 2 bases from V and 0 bases from J, the junction contained 6 bases not matched to a gene. CDR3 in DNA: TGTGCCAGCAGCTTTTCTCGGACAGGGGGCGCGAACACCGGGGAGCTGTTTTTT. This gives the protein CASSFSRTGGANTGELFF.

The rearrangement uses TRBV6-1 and TRBJ2-1, with 8 bases lining up with TRBD2. The CDR3 sequence is 19 residues long. J gave up 0 bases and V 2 bases, and 12 bases lay outside the gene matches. Germline CDR1 reads MNHNS; CDR2 reads SASEGT. CDR3 in amino acids: CASSEYSYSGVSSYNEQFF. The CDR3 DNA reads as TGTGCCAGCAGTGAATATTCGTATAGCGGGGTGAGCTCCTACAATGAGCAGTTCTTC.

This clone appeared a few times. The rearrangement joins TRBV7-6 to TRBJ2-5; TRBD1 matches 10 bases. Germline V gene sequence: CDR1 SGHVS, CDR2 FNYEAQ. Trimming removed 5 bases from V and 5 bases from J; junction bases left unmatched: 11. This CDR3 contains 16 residues. Here the CDR3 reads CASSTNTGTGDETQYF. The CDR3 DNA follows: TGTGCCAGCAGCACCAACACCGGGACAGGGGACGAGACCCAGTACTTC.

The rearrangement joins TRBV11-2 to TRBJ2-3; TRBD2 agrees at 16 bases. The CDR3 totals 18 residues. Trimming at V came to 3 bases and at J to 3 bases, leaving 6 bases not matched to a gene. The germline CDR1 and CDR2 sequences are SGHAT and FQNNGV. CDR3 in amino acids: CASSLGLAGGMMTDTQYF. The CDR3 DNA reads TGTGCCAGCAGCTTGGGACTAGCGGGGGGGATGATGACAGATACGCAGTATTTT.

The V call is TRBV28, the J call TRBJ2-2; D gene unclear. From germline, CDR1 is MDHEN and CDR2 SYDVKM. This CDR3 comprises 14 residues. V was cut by 5 bases and J by 4 bases, with 11 bases left in between. This chain's CDR3 is CASSLLQVTGELFF. The DNA for the CDR3 is TGTGCCAGCAGTCTTTTACAAGTCACCGGGGAGCTGTTTTTT.

This clone was seen more than once but under ten times. The genes are TRBV5-1 and TRBJ1-1; TRBD1 matches at 7 bases. CDR1 and CDR2 from the germline V gene are SGHRS and YFSETQ. V trimming: 1 base; J trimming: 6 bases; junction bases outside the gene matches: 12. The CDR3 consists of 16 residues. The CDR3 reads CASSLFAGGGLAEAFF. DNA of the CDR3: TGCGCCAGCAGCTTGTTCGCAGGGGGTGGCTTGGCTGAAGCTTTCTTT.

This rearrangement joins TRBV5-4 to TRBJ2-1; D gene uncertain. The CDR3 spans 14 residues. CDR1 and CDR2 (germline): SGHNT, YYREEE (reference sequence). Trimming removed 3 bases at V and 6 bases at J, with 13 bases between. The DNA of the CDR3 is TGTGCCAGCAGCTCTGTAGCCCCACCCAATGAGCAGTTCTTC. Amino acids: CASSSVAPPNEQFF.

V usage is TRBV9 and J usage is TRBJ1-2; TRBD1 agrees at 10 bases. The germline V gene encodes CDR1 SGDLS and CDR2 YYNGEE. V shed 4 bases and J 6 bases; nucleotides not matched to a gene: 6. This CDR3 is built from 14 residues. The CDR3 DNA is TGTGCCAGCAGCCCCGACAGGGGGCGTGATGGCTACACCTTC. Amino acids: CASSPDRGRDGYTF.

J is TRBJ2-3 and V is TRBV18; no definite D call. Trimming removed 1 base at V and 0 bases at J, with 8 bases between. Germline values: CDR1 KGHSH, CDR2 LQKENI. The CDR3 length is 15 residues. The DNA of the CDR3 is TGTGCCAGCTCACCACAGCGAAGGAGCACAGATACGCAGTATTTT. Protein product: CASSPQRRSTDTQYF.

V gene TRBV4-1 combines with J gene TRBJ2-3, with TRBD2 as a possible D gene (5 bases). This CDR3 spans 16 amino acids. Germline loops: CDR1 MGHRA, CDR2 YSYEKL. Trimming removed 4 bases from V and 0 bases from J, with 14 bases in between. The chain's CDR3 is CASSLAAPGSTDTQYF. The CDR3 DNA sequence: TGCGCCAGCAGCCTTGCGGCCCCGGGAAGCACAGATACGCAGTATTTT.